This T cell receptor beta chain was sequenced in a study of cytomegalovirus exposure and HLA in healthy donors (dated by TCRdb to 2016 to 2017). At the level of the whole study: According to an earlier analysis of around 600 of the donors, 150 million to 200 million T cells yielded roughly 110 million unique TCR beta sequences and approximately 300 Gb of sequence data. Typing coverage differed by locus: A, B, C, DRB1 and DQB1 were typed in roughly 620-640 donors, DQA1 in roughly 500, DPA1 in some 570, and DPB1 in 400 to 480. Approximately 300 gigabases of sequencing data and 70 million to 100 million unique TCR sequences made up an early release that covered under 750 HLA-typed donors. On average, roughly 250,000 unique TCR beta nucleotide sequences were sequenced per donor among fewer than 500 genotyped donors of the cohort, with roughly 18% of those sequences being non-productive. Of the roughly 410 genotyped donors, 75% to 85% were placed in the genetic ancestry cluster associated with self-reported Caucasian donors. An earlier analysis of 587 of the donors applied high-throughput TCR beta sequencing to assess whether each TCR beta V gene segment acted as functional or pseudogenic. Donor age, sex, ethnicity and CMV serostatus were compiled alongside the repertoire data. Genome-wide SNP genotypes for about 65% of the 666 donors were used in a later genetic analysis, which treated that subset as a discovery cohort. A later analysis re-analyzed previously published TCR beta repertoires from about 730 donors and added high-resolution HLA genotyping to study TCR occurrence patterns. The study was designed to test whether signatures of past pathogen exposure could be identified by cataloging public T cell receptors. A separate validation cohort of roughly 120 different subjects was used in addition to the roughly 720-subject first cohort. The study used immunosequencing to profile the T cell repertoires of hundreds of subjects and linked those repertoires to cytomegalovirus serostatus. Class I and class II HLA loci were covered by the typing at four-digit resolution. All discovery cohort repertoires had been generated using a single sequencing platform. Four to six DR-DQ haplotypes were handled as single units for association and clustering, since linkage in the cohort was strong. Rather than using new phenotypic data, the later analysis identified candidate immune exposures from TCR beta sequences and from how often those sequences occurred across donors. High-throughput TCR immunosequencing, statistical association of individual TCRs with disease status, and machine learning were combined to predict cytomegalovirus infection status. Overall study results and their limits: In a later analysis, HLA-associated TCR beta chains were found to be more clonally expanded and to have lower generation probabilities than equally common non-associated chains. A later analysis found that TCR association rates varied across HLA loci, with DRB1 alleles showing the most associated TCRs and HLA-C alleles the fewest. A total of some 180 TCR beta chains were listed by the study as associated with cytomegalovirus. Only TCR beta chains were sequenced in this cohort, and the absence of alpha or paired-chain data limited detectable features. Compared with the 666-donor mean, donors in an Asian-associated ancestry cluster had fewer N-insertions in productive TCRs, according to a later genetic analysis. Several of the top co-occurrence clusters appeared to be linked to parvovirus B19, influenza, CMV and Epstein-Barr virus, according to a later analysis. HLA typing was unavailable for some donors at each locus, so association tests used only the typed subset. V-gene and J-gene trimming of TCR beta chains was associated with a missense DCLRE1C variant in a later genetic analysis, and the association was replicated in an independent cohort. When HLA alleles, especially DR and DQ, strongly co-occurred, TCR associations were difficult to assign to individual alleles. A few of the identified cytomegalovirus-associated TCR beta chains were confirmed in vitro to be specific for cytomegalovirus antigens. Fewer than 20 rarely observed V segments, including chromosome 9 orphons, were excluded from the earlier analysis of several hundred of the donors because counts were too low. The sequencing pipeline was judged likely to have produced a cluster of highly shared sequence variants as a technical artifact. Most TCR sequences were seen in very few donors, while some public TCRs were found in many individuals. Specific HLA alleles were associated with 15,000 to 20,000 TCR beta sequences at a false discovery rate of 0.05 in a later analysis. Correlated functional status among segregating V segments might reflect linkage disequilibrium, but an unknown experimental factor could not be ruled out. Because the 87-base-pair reads could not distinguish some IMGT-functional V segments, including TRBV6-2 and TRBV6-3, those segments were excluded. In an earlier analysis of approximately 590 of the donors, most TCR beta V segments appeared in productive rearrangements about 87% or about 30% of the time, broadly matching IMGT annotations. A further reported finding was that TCR beta sequences accurately predicted the HLA-A and HLA-B alleles for most subjects in the first cohort. Most CMV-associated TCR beta chains appeared to be HLA-restricted in a later analysis, and the HLA associations seemed to be driven largely by CMV exposure. Presence/absence analyses assumed roughly uniform sequencing depth across donors, an assumption that may not hold. For the cohort, immune exposure information was limited to CMV serostatus. The classifier was reported to diagnose cytomegalovirus status with high specificity and sensitivity in both the original and validation cohorts. It was suggested by the authors that the approach could potentially be generalized to other disease states and immunological phenotypes.

The cohort consisted of approximately 670 healthy bone marrow donors. Cohort members were all nominally healthy when sampled, although unrecorded immune exposures were likely present. The donor was CMV seronegative and was included in the group of a few hundred seronegative cohort members. Each donor provided a peripheral blood sample, and peripheral blood mononuclear cells were used for TCR beta sequencing. Genomic DNA was extracted from the blood cell samples with the Qiagen DNeasy Blood Extraction Kit. As for this clone: There is no known antigen for this receptor.

After removal of 0 bases from V and 6 bases from J, the junction retains 5 bases not matched to a gene. The CDR1 and CDR2 encoded by the germline V gene (reference sequence) are PRHDT and FYEKMQ. The CDR3 runs 15 amino acids, cysteine and phenylalanine included. The read is trimmed to its CDR3 DNA, 45 bases read in frame from base 1. To prepare the library, the immunoSEQ multiplex PCR assay was applied. For the multiplex PCR, a mixture combining 60 forward primers for TCR Vbeta segments and 13 reverse primers for TCR Jbeta segments was used. The CDR3 region of rearranged TCR beta genes was amplified from genomic DNA by a multiplex PCR assay. Amplified TCR beta libraries were sequenced as 87-base-pair reads on the Illumina HiSeq System. The paper's processing steps were these. In a later analysis, around 80 million unique TCR beta chains were counted across the 650 to 750 repertoires, and approximately 9.9 million of these chains were shared by at least two donors. To remove PCR and sequencing errors, raw reads were error-corrected and collapsed into unique sequences using a nearest-neighbor algorithm that merged closely related sequences. CDR3 sequences were aligned to IMGT reference sequences to assign V, D and J gene segments. Each retained sequence needed at least a six-nucleotide match to both a V gene segment and a J gene segment. Rearrangements were classified as productive when the CDR3 lacked stop codons and remained in frame with V and J, and all other rearrangements were classified as non-productive. Following IMGT convention, CDR3 was defined as the stretch from the second conserved V-encoded cysteine to the conserved J-encoded phenylalanine. The earlier analysis of about 560 of the donors excluded any sequence lacking an unambiguous match to a single V gene segment. An earlier analysis of 587 of the donors classified V segments as functional when productive rearrangements were above 56.7% and as segregating when the standard deviation between donors was above 5%. To diagnose cytomegalovirus status from the catalog of TCR beta chain sequences, a statistical classification framework was built. V and J gene assignment, in a later analysis, came from comparing TCR nucleotide sequences with IMGT/GENE-DB human TR gene sequences. The TCRdist pipeline was used in a later analysis to assign CDR3 sequences and most-parsimonious VDJ recombination scenarios. In a later analysis, each TCR beta chain was defined by its CDR3 amino acid sequence together with its V-gene family, and reads without a unique V-gene family were excluded. In a later analysis, a few hundred highly shared, low-generation-probability nucleotide sequences were removed to address suspected cross-contamination and a sequencing artifact. A later analysis calculated a clonal expansion index for each public chain from normalized within-repertoire ranks of inferred template counts. A later analysis computed generation probabilities with a VDJ recombination model fitted to out-of-frame rearrangements, and checked the results against IGoR. In a later analysis, hypergeometric tests were used to score TCR-TCR, TCR-HLA and TCR-CMV co-occurrence, with a repertoire-size bias correction applied to TCR pairs. To estimate false discovery rates, a later analysis permuted the HLA or CMV assignments 20 times. A later analysis grouped co-occurring TCRs with DBSCAN, adding TCRdist sequence similarity when clustering within HLA-allele-positive subsets. Co-occurrence clustering excluded repertoires with fewer than 30,000 or more than 120,000 public chains, plus five with anomalous nucleotide sharing. TCRdb carries this immuneACCESS record with in-frame sequences only. Its versions omit some clonotypes, under half of them owing to an unresolved V gene in the studies checked, with the rest unexplained. Clone size and V and J calls were adopted from that table, with D and trimming inferred from the DNA. This specimen's table enumerates 60,000 to 100,000 clones. The top ten hold about 4.6% of the sample.

The sequence derives from a man under 40 in good health and CMV-seronegative. The rearrangement combines TRBV13 with TRBJ1-5, with 7 junctional bases fitting TRBD1. Source material: PBMCs. At the DNA level, the sequence is TGTGCCAGCAGCTTAGGGACAGGGAATTTTCAGCCCCAGCATTTT. The encoded protein is CASSLGTGNFQPQHF. Full variable domain (CDR3 extended with the reference TRBV13 and TRBJ1-5 proteins): AAGVIQSPRHLIKEKRETATLKCYPIPRHDTVYWYQQGPGQDPQFLISFYEKMQSDKGSIPDRFSAQQFSDYHSELNMSSLELGDSALYFCASSLGTGNFQPQHFGDGTRLSIL.